The 9 T cell receptor beta chains in this list originate from one sample, sequenced in a study of blood T cell repertoires in COVID-19. The method was immunoSEQ multiplex PCR; TCRdb's version includes in-frame clones alone and lacks a portion of them. The sample includes under 350,000 clones, about 86% of them seen just once. Sequences were obtained from PBMCs or T cells enriched from blood (not recorded which). The receptor set was obtained from a woman aged 40 to 55 with acute COVID-19.

The table lists this clone with a count of one. The chain joins TRBV5-1 to TRBJ1-1, with TRBD1 identical over 8 bases. Trimming cost V 2 bases and J 4 bases; bases outside gene matches: 4. The CDR3 consists of 14 residues. In germline, CDR1 is SGHRS, CDR2 YFSETQ. For the CDR3, the DNA is TGCGCCAGCAGCTTTCAGGGGGCGAGCACTGAAGCTTTCTTT. It translates to CASSFQGASTEAFF.

The J gene is TRBJ1-2, the V gene TRBV9, with unresolved D. Deletions cut 0 bases from V and 4 bases from J, with 10 bases between. The CDR3 runs to 14 residues. CDR1 SGDLS and CDR2 YYNGEE come from the germline V gene. CDR3 sequence: CASSVGSSRYGYTF. The DNA of the CDR3 is TGTGCCAGCAGCGTAGGGTCCAGTCGCTATGGCTACACCTTC.

This sequence joins TRBV10-3 and TRBJ1-1, with TRBD1 identical over 7 bases. V lost 1 base and J lost 5; bases outside the gene matches: 7. CDR1 ENHRY and CDR2 SYGVKD come from the germline V gene. The CDR3 covers 15 residues. The CDR3 sequence is CAISELQGSGTEAFF. The CDR3, as DNA: TGTGCCATCAGTGAGTTACAGGGGAGTGGGACTGAAGCTTTCTTT.

CDR3 amino acids: CAIKGVLQETQYF. The CDR3 DNA is TGTGCCATCAAGGGGGTCCTCCAAGAGACCCAGTACTTC. J is TRBJ2-5 and V is TRBV10-3; tentatively, D is TRBD1 (6 bases). The CDR3 loop spans 13 amino acids. V was shortened by 7 bases and J by 1 base, with 10 bases between the two germline ends. Germline lookup yields CDR1 ENHRY and CDR2 SYGVKD.

The chain couples TRBV15 to TRBJ2-1, with D possibly TRBD2 on 5 matching bases. Germline V CDR1 and CDR2: LNHNV, YYDKDF (reference sequence). Trimming pared 1 base from V and 8 bases from J, leaving 18 bases between. The CDR3 contains 16 residues. CDR3 sequence reads: CATSRAPRGGVYEQFF. Written as DNA, the CDR3 is TGTGCCACCAGCAGAGCCCCCCGGGGTGGTGTATATGAGCAGTTCTTC.

This chain joins TRBV7-2 and TRBJ1-2; TRBD1 is a possible D gene (5 bases). This CDR3 has 15 amino acids. V lost 5 bases and J 5 bases, leaving 18 bases between the germline ends. Germline lookup yields CDR1 SGHTA and CDR2 FQGNSA. CDR3 sequence: CASSPGRGGRYGYTF. The CDR3 nucleotides are TGTGCCAGCAGCCCAGGGCGCGGTGGTCGGTATGGCTACACCTTC.

This clone was picked up one time. The V call is TRBV11-2, the J call TRBJ2-3; TRBD2 is a possible D gene (5 bases). Germline V gene data show CDR1 as SGHAT and CDR2 as FQNNGV. V dropped 1 base and J dropped 6 bases, with 11 bases sitting between them. The CDR3 length is 14 residues. The CDR3, as DNA: TGTGCCAGCAGCTTAGCGGGTCGAGGGGATACGCAGTATTTT. This sequence encodes CASSLAGRGDTQYF. The full variable domain, rest sourced from reference TRBV11-2 and TRBJ2-3, is EAGVAQSPRYKIIEKRQSVAFWCNPISGHATLYWYQQILGQGPKLLIQFQNNGVVDDSQLPKDRFSAERLKGVDSTLKIQPAKLEDSAVYLCASSLAGRGDTQYFGPGTRLTVL.

The gene calls are TRBV5-8 and TRBJ1-5, with D perhaps TRBD1 (6 bases). Germline V gives CDR1 SGHTS, CDR2 YDEGEE. Trimming shortened V by 0 bases and J by 6 bases, and 13 bases separated the two germline ends. The CDR3 has 15 residues. The CDR3 reads CASSLARGRGQPQHF. CDR3 DNA sequence: TGTGCCAGCAGCTTGGCCAGGGGAAGAGGTCAGCCCCAGCATTTT.

This clone has just one count. V and J are TRBV20-1 and TRBJ2-7, with D unresolved. The CDR3 length is 12 residues. Germline-derived CDR1 and CDR2 are DFQATT and SNEGSKA (reference sequence). Trimming took 3 bases from V and 2 from J, leaving 8 bases between them. The CDR3 coding sequence is TGCAGTGCTAGTCTGGCAGCCTACGAGCAGTACTTC. Translating it yields CSASLAAYEQYF.